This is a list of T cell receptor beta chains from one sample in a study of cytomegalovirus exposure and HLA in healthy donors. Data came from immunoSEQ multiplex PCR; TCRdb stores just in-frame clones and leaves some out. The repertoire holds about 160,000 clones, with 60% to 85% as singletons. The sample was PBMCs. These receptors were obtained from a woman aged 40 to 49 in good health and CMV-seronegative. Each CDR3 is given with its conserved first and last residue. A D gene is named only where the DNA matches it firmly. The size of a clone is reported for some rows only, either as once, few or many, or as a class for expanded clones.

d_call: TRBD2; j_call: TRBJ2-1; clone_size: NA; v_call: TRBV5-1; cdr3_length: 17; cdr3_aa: CASSVTGLAGGTNEQFF; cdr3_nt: TGCGCCAGCAGCGTGACGGGACTAGCGGGGGGAACCAATGAGCAGTTCTTC
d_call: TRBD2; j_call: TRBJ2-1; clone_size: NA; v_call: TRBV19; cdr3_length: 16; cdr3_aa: CASSMTGGAIGAEQFF; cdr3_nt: TGTGCCAGTAGTATGACGGGGGGGGCCATAGGGGCAGAGCAGTTCTTC
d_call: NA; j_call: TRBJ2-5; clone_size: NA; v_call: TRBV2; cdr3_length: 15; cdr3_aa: CASNIYRGSGETQYF; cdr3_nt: TGTGCCAGCAACATCTATAGGGGGTCGGGAGAGACCCAGTACTTC
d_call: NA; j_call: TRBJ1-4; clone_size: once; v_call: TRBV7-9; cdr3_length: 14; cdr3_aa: CASSLASTNEKLFF; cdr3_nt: TGTGCCAGCAGCTTGGCCTCGACTAATGAAAAACTGTTTTTT
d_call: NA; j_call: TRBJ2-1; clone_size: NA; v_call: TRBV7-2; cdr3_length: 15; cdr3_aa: CASSQGLYSYNEQFF; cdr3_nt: TGTGCCAGCAGCCAAGGACTGTACTCCTACAATGAGCAGTTCTTC
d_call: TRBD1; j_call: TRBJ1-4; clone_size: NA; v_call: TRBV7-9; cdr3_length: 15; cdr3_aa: CASSLDGQGAEKLFF; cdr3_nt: TGTGCCAGCAGCTTAGACGGACAGGGGGCTGAAAAACTGTTTTTT
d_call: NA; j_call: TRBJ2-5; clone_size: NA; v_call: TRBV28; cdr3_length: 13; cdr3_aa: CASSFPQQETQYF; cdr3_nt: TGTGCCAGCAGTTTCCCTCAGCAAGAGACCCAGTACTTC
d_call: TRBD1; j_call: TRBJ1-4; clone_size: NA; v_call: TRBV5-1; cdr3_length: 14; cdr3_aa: CASAGQGRGEKLFF; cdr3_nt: TGCGCCAGCGCTGGACAGGGCCGTGGGGAAAAACTGTTTTTT
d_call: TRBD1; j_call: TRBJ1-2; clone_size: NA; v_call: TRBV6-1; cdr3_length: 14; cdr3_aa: CASRRTGTYYGYTF; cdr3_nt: TGTGCCAGCAGAAGGACAGGGACTTACTATGGCTACACCTTC
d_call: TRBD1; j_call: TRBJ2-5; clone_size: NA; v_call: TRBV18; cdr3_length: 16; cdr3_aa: CASSPNAGQGGETQYF; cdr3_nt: TGTGCCAGCTCACCGAACGCGGGACAGGGAGGGGAGACCCAGTACTTC
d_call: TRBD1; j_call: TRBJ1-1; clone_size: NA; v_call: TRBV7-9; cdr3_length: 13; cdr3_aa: CASSLQGDTEAFF; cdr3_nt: TGTGCCAGCAGTCTACAGGGGGACACTGAAGCTTTCTTT
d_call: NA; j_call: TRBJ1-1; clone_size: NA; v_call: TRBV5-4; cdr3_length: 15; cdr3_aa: CASSLAPGLSTEAFF; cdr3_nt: TGTGCCAGCAGCTTGGCTCCAGGGCTAAGTACTGAAGCTTTCTTT
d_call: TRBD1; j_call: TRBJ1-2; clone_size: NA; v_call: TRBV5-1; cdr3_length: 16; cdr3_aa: CASSLVSGGHLNGYTF; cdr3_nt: TGCGCCAGCAGCTTGGTGTCAGGGGGCCATCTTAATGGCTACACCTTC
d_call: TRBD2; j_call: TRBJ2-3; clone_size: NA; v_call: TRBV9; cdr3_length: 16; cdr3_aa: CASSVVSGGTTDTQYF; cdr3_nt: TGTGCCAGCAGCGTCGTTAGCGGGGGAACCACAGATACGCAGTATTTT
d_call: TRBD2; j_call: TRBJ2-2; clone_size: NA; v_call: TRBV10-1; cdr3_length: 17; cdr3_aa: CASKRGVAGGPTGELFF; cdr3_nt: TGCGCCAGCAAACGAGGGGTAGCGGGGGGACCCACCGGGGAGCTGTTTTTT
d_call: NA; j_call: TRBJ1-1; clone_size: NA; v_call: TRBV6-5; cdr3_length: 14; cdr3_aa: CASREGSLNTEAFF; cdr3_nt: TGTGCCAGCAGGGAGGGGTCTCTGAACACTGAAGCTTTCTTT
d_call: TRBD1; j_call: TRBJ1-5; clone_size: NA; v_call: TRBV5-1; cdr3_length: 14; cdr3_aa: CASSFGQGDQPQHF; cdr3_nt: TGCGCCAGCAGCTTTGGACAGGGCGATCAGCCCCAGCATTTT
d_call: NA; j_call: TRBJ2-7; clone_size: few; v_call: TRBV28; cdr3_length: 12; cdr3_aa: CASSLVEDEQYF; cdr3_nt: TGTGCCAGCAGTTTGGTGGAGGACGAGCAGTACTTC
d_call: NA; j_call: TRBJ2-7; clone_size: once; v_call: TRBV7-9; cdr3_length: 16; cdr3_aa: CASSSLQTETNYEQYF; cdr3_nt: TGTGCCAGCAGCTCTCTTCAGACAGAAACCAACTACGAGCAGTACTTC
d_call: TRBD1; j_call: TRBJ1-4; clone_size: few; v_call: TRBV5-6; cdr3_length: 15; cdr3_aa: CASRRTGGASEKLFF; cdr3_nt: TGTGCCAGCAGAAGGACAGGGGGCGCATCGGAAAAACTGTTTTTT
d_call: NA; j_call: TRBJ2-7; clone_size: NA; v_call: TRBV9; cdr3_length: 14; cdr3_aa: CASSRTAASYEQYF; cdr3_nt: TGTGCCAGCAGCCGGACAGCAGCCTCCTACGAGCAGTACTTC
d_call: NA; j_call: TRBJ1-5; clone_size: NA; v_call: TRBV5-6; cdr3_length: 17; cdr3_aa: CASSLGSGLYSNQPQHF; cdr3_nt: TGTGCCAGCAGCTTGGGATCGGGGTTGTATAGCAATCAGCCCCAGCATTTT
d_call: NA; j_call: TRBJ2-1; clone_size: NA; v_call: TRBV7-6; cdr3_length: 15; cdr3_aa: CASSLDGGPYNEQFF; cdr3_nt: TGTGCCAGCAGCTTAGACGGGGGACCCTACAATGAGCAGTTCTTC
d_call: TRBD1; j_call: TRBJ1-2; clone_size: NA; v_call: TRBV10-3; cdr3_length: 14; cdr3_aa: CAIREDRGPSGYTF; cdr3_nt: TGTGCCATCAGGGAGGACAGGGGCCCGTCTGGCTACACCTTC
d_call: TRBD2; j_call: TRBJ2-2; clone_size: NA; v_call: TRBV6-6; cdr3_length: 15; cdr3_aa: CASSYGLGDTGELFF; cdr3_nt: TGTGCCAGCAGTTACGGACTAGGAGACACCGGGGAGCTGTTTTTT
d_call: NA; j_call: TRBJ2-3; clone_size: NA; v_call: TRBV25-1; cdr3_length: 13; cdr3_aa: CASRVAGGDTQYF; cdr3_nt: TGTGCCAGCAGGGTGGCGGGTGGGGATACGCAGTATTTT
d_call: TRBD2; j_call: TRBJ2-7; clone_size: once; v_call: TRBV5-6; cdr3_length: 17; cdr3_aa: CASSDNKGLAGSYEQYF; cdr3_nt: TGTGCCAGCAGCGACAACAAGGGACTAGCGGGCTCCTACGAGCAGTACTTC
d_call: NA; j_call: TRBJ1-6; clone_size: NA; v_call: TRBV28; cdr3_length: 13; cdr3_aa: CAGARMLNSPLHF; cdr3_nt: TGTGCCGGGGCCCGGATGCTTAATTCACCCCTCCACTTT
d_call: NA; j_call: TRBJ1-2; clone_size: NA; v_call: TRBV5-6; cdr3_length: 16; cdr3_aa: CASSLARQATNYGYTF; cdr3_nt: TGTGCCAGCAGCTTGGCCCGGCAGGCAACTAACTATGGCTACACCTTC
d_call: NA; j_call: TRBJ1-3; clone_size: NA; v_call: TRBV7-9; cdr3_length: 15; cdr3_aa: CASSLSRLSDGTIYF; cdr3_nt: TGTGCCAGCAGCTTGTCGAGACTGTCGGATGGGACCATATATTTT
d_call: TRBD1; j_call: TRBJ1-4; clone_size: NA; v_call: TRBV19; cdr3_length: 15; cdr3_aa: CASTWGQGGFEKLFF; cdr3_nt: TGTGCCAGTACCTGGGGACAGGGGGGTTTTGAAAAACTGTTTTTT
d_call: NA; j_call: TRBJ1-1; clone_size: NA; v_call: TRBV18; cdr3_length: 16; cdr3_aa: CASSPQGFGGDTEAFF; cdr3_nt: TGTGCCAGCTCACCACAAGGGTTTGGGGGGGACACTGAAGCTTTCTTT
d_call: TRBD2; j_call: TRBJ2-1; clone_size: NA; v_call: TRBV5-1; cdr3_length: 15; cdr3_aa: CASSRSGGAYNEQFF; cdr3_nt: TGCGCCAGCAGCCGGAGCGGGGGGGCCTACAATGAGCAGTTCTTC
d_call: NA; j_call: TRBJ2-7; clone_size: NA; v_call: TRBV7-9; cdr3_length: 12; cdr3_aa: CASRNRAYEQYF; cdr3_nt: TGTGCCAGCCGCAACCGGGCCTACGAGCAGTACTTC